These 4 T cell receptor beta chains were sequenced from one sample in a study of blood T cells in healthy people across ages. Then a second PCR, running about 7 to 11 cycles, was carried out with a sample-barcoded 5' primer and a J-beta primer mix. Via MiXCR, TCRdb re-called the 5' RACE reads, giving one row per CDR3 protein. This table has 1.5 million to 2 million distinct CDR3 sequences, over 25% appearing once. The sequenced sample was blood. The receptor source for this set is a woman aged 25-40 years in good health.

This clonotype was detected only a few times. The rearrangement links TRBV5-1 to TRBJ2-5; D gene ambiguous. This CDR3 spans 16 amino acids. V lost 1 base and J 4 bases, leaving 17 bases between the germline ends. Germline values: CDR1 SGHRS, CDR2 YFSETQ. As DNA, the CDR3 is TGCGCCAGCAGCTTGCAATTGGGTGGTGACGGAGAGACCCAGTACTTC. This encodes CASSLQLGGDGETQYF.

J is TRBJ2-1 and V is TRBV18; 14 nucleotides align to TRBD2. V shed 5 bases and J 8 bases; nucleotides not matched to a gene: 5. The CDR3 loop spans 15 amino acids. Germline CDR1 is KGHSH and CDR2 is LQKENI. This CDR3 reads CASSKPGLAGDEQFF. CDR3 DNA sequence: TGTGCCAGCTCAAAGCCGGGACTAGCGGGGGATGAGCAGTTCTTC.

V gene TRBV15 combines with J gene TRBJ2-7; the match to TRBD1 covers 7 bases. The CDR3 totals 13 residues. With 3 bases clipped from V and 3 bases from J, the junction kept 2 bases outside the gene matches. Germline CDR1 reads LNHNV; CDR2 reads YYDKDF (reference sequence). CDR3 amino acids: CATSRDRRYEQYF. DNA of the CDR3: TGTGCCACCAGCAGGGACAGGCGCTACGAGCAGTACTTC.

This clonotype occurred a few times. The genes are TRBV7-2 and TRBJ2-3; D perhaps matches TRBD1 (5 bases). The CDR3 covers 11 residues. From germline, CDR1 is SGHTA and CDR2 FQGNSA. V was clipped by 7 bases and J by 9 bases, with 11 bases between them. Here the CDR3 DNA reads TGTGCCAGCACCTCAGGGCACACGCAGTATTTT. Its translation: CASTSGHTQYF.